One sample yielded the 5 T cell receptor beta chains listed below, sequenced in a study of CD8+ T cells in alopecia areata. Reverse transcription of extracted RNA yielded cDNA, which provided the sequencing template. Some clones are missing from TCRdb's copy, which holds only in-frame ones; the method was immunoSEQ multiplex PCR. The sample holds approximately 170,000 clones, 60% to 70% seen once. Treatment in this sample: oral pan-JAK inhibitor, 5-10 mg twice daily. The sequenced sample was CD4+ T cells sorted from blood, obtained at week 4, from a patient treated with tofacitinib. These receptors all come from a human donor with alopecia areata.

The genes are TRBV19 and TRBJ2-4, with D maybe TRBD1 (7 bases). This CDR3 has 15 residues. CDR1 is LNHDA and CDR2 is SQIVND in the germline V gene (reference sequence). V shed 3 bases and J shed 6 bases, with 15 bases lying between them. The CDR3 sequence is CASSMAGGYRNIQYF. CDR3 DNA: TGTGCCAGTAGTATGGCAGGGGGGTATAGAAACATTCAGTACTTC.

The chain employs TRBV5-1 and TRBJ2-3; D remains unclear. Trimming took off 0 bases at V and 4 bases at J, with 15 bases between the two ends. The CDR3 runs to 16 residues. CDR1 is SGHRS, CDR2 YFSETQ, per germline. CDR3 sequence: CASSLGLAVGADTQYF. CDR3 DNA sequence: TGCGCCAGCAGCTTGGGTCTCGCCGTTGGGGCAGATACGCAGTATTTT.

The V call is TRBV7-9, the J call TRBJ1-2; D perhaps matches TRBD1 (5 bases). The CDR3 sequence is 16 residues long. Germline values: CDR1 SEHNR, CDR2 FQNEAQ (reference sequence). The V end was cut by 3 bases, the J end by 4 bases, with 18 bases between. CDR3 sequence reads: CASSLIVTDKFYGYTF. The CDR3 DNA reads as TGTGCCAGCAGCTTGATTGTGACAGACAAATTCTATGGCTACACCTTC.

This clone was observed a handful of times. This chain links TRBV29-1 with TRBJ2-3; the D is unclear. The CDR3 totals 13 residues. The V end lost 7 bases, the J end lost 6 bases, and 17 bases lay between the germline ends. Germline CDR1 reads SQVTM; CDR2 reads ANQGSEA. CDR3 sequence: CSELRRNEDTQYF. CDR3 DNA: TGCAGCGAACTGAGGCGGAACGAGGATACGCAGTATTTT.

The J gene is TRBJ2-3, the V gene TRBV28; no definite D call. CDR3 length: 14 amino acids. Germline assignment: CDR1 MDHEN and CDR2 SYDVKM. V lost 1 base to trimming and J lost 1 base, with 6 bases between them. The CDR3 region has the DNA TGTGCCAGCAGTTTATCCCGGCGCACAGATACGCAGTATTTT. It encodes CASSLSRRTDTQYF.